The clone carrying this T cell receptor (beta chain) occurred once. The antigen is undetermined. The sample is drawn from a study of T cells in narcolepsy. Background on the study: Enrolled donors included narcolepsy type 1 or type 2 patients and healthy controls. Study-wide results and caveats: Blood of same and different patients, but not healthy controls, reportedly held recurring autoreactive clonotypes. In some patient and control memory CD4+ samples, autoreactive clones were absent. Autoreactive HCRT-specific and TRIB2-specific clonotypes were marked in same-patient CSF-versus-blood CD4+ comparisons.

Profiling relied on immunoSEQ multiplex PCR, and the TCRdb table lists in-frame clones only, not all of them. The sample holds about 30,000 clones, 83% seen once. This receptor was identified in a human donor in good health. The sequencing input was memory (CD45RA-) CD4+ T cells from blood.

The CDR3 coding sequence is TGTGCCTGGATAACTAGCGGGGGCTATACGCAGTATTTT. This gives the protein CAWITSGGYTQYF. J is TRBJ2-3 and V is TRBV30; 11 nucleotides align to TRBD2. Per germline, CDR1 GTSNPN and CDR2 SVGIG (reference sequence). Unmatched junction bases numbered 4, after V lost 4 bases and J lost 7 bases. The CDR3 has 13 residues.